Listed below are T cell receptor beta chains from one sample, sequenced in a study of T cell responses to AZD1222 COVID-19 vaccine. Sequencing was performed with immunoSEQ multiplex PCR; in TCRdb, only in-frame clones are kept and a portion is missing. The sample holds about 160,000 clones, under 95% seen once. The sample consisted of peripheral blood, taken on day 0 of MenACWY control vaccination. These receptors all come from an adult in good health. Each CDR3 is given with its conserved first and last residue. Fields, in order: V gene, clone size, J gene, D gene, CDR3 protein, CDR3 DNA. The D gene is left open where the match is weak. A row's size may be missing; if present it is once, few, many or a size class.

TRBV6-4	.	TRBJ2-2	.	CASSESYYAGELFF	TGTGCCAGCAGTGAATCCTACTATGCCGGGGAGCTGTTTTTT
TRBV25-1	.	TRBJ1-2	TRBD1	CASSEYGTASVYGYTF	TGTGCCAGCAGTGAATATGGGACAGCCTCAGTCTATGGCTACACCTTC
TRBV29-1	.	TRBJ2-5	.	CSVGSGVETQYF	TGCAGCGTTGGGTCCGGAGTGGAGACCCAGTACTTC
TRBV9	.	TRBJ2-3	TRBD2	CASSRGVAQYF	TGTGCCAGCAGCCGGGGGGTGGCGCAGTATTTT
TRBV4-3	.	TRBJ2-5	TRBD1	CASSQGLAGQGWETQYF	TGCGCCAGCAGCCAAGGCCTGGCGGGACAGGGTTGGGAGACCCAGTACTTC
TRBV27	once	TRBJ1-2	TRBD1	CASSLGTGYGYTF	TGTGCCAGCAGCCTCGGGACAGGCTATGGCTACACCTTC
TRBV11-2	few	TRBJ1-6	TRBD1	CASSLDGTVSPLHF	TGTGCCAGCAGCTTAGACGGGACAGTTTCACCCCTCCACTTT
TRBV4-2	.	TRBJ2-7	.	CASSQVWGAPAEQYF	TGTGCCAGCAGCCAAGTCTGGGGGGCCCCAGCCGAGCAGTACTTC
TRBV2	.	TRBJ1-1	.	CASSEAFSKAENTEAFF	TGTGCCAGCAGTGAAGCCTTTAGTAAGGCCGAGAACACTGAAGCTTTCTTT
TRBV28	.	TRBJ1-6	TRBD1	CASSLRTGGNSPLHF	TGTGCCAGCAGTTTAAGGACAGGGGGCAACTCACCCCTCCACTTT
TRBV11-2	once	TRBJ1-2	.	CASSLTRERNGYTF	TGTGCCAGCAGCTTGACAAGGGAAAGGAATGGCTACACCTTC
TRBV5-1	.	TRBJ1-1	.	CASSSEVANTEAFF	TGCGCCAGCAGCTCAGAAGTGGCGAACACTGAAGCTTTCTTT
TRBV11-2	.	TRBJ2-7	TRBD1	CASSLGQLYEQYF	TGTGCCAGCAGCCTGGGACAGCTCTACGAGCAGTACTTC
TRBV3-1/TRBV3-2	.	TRBJ1-2	.	CASSQNSYGYTF	TGTGCCAGCAGCCAAAACTCCTATGGCTACACCTTC
TRBV7-2	.	TRBJ1-3	.	CASSLGPASSGNTIYF	TGTGCCAGCAGCTTAGGTCCTGCAAGCTCTGGAAACACCATATATTTT
TRBV5-5	.	TRBJ2-7	.	CASSVDYEQYF	TGTGCCAGCAGCGTCGACTACGAGCAGTACTTC
TRBV27	few	TRBJ1-1	TRBD1	CASSLLQGTTEAFF	TGTGCCAGCAGTTTACTACAGGGGACCACTGAAGCTTTCTTT
TRBV4-1	.	TRBJ2-2	.	CASSHPRANTGELFF	TGCGCCAGCAGCCACCCCAGGGCGAACACCGGGGAGCTGTTTTTT
TRBV30	.	TRBJ2-3	TRBD2	CAWSVLAGGDTQYF	TGTGCCTGGAGTGTACTAGCGGGCGGAGATACGCAGTATTTT
TRBV21-1	.	TRBJ2-2	.	CASSKRFKLADPTGELFF	TGTGCCAGCAGCAAAAGATTTAAGCTAGCGGATCCCACCGGGGAGCTGTTTTTT
TRBV9	.	TRBJ1-4	.	CASSVRSGDATNEKLFF	TGTGCCAGCAGCGTAAGATCGGGGGATGCAACTAATGAAAAACTGTTTTTT
TRBV18	.	TRBJ2-4	TRBD1	CASSPDRVSNIQYF	TGTGCCAGCTCACCAGACAGGGTGTCGAACATTCAGTACTTC
TRBV11-3	.	TRBJ1-3	.	CASSLGGQYPGNTIYF	TGTGCCAGCAGCTTAGGAGGACAGTACCCTGGAAACACCATATATTTT
TRBV9	.	TRBJ1-5	.	CASSRGTPNQPQHF	TGTGCCAGCAGCAGGGGAACACCCAATCAGCCCCAGCATTTT
TRBV3-1/TRBV3-2	.	TRBJ1-1	TRBD1	CASSKKNRGKNTEAFF	TGTGCCAGCAGCAAAAAGAACAGGGGGAAGAACACTGAAGCTTTCTTT
TRBV11-3	few	TRBJ1-6	.	CASSFGGVDSPLHF	TGTGCCAGCAGCTTTGGGGGCGTCGATTCACCCCTCCACTTT
TRBV27	.	TRBJ1-2	.	CASSPLVGAVGGYTF	TGTGCCAGCAGCCCATTAGTGGGGGCAGTGGGAGGCTACACCTTC
TRBV5-1	.	TRBJ1-1	TRBD1	CASAFSTGGTEAFF	TGCGCCAGCGCCTTTTCCACAGGGGGTACTGAAGCTTTCTTT
TRBV10-3	.	TRBJ1-5	TRBD1	CAIRDRDDQPQHF	TGTGCCATCAGGGACAGGGATGATCAGCCCCAGCATTTT
TRBV19	once	TRBJ1-1	.	CASSSGRGNFDTEAFF	TGTGCCAGTAGTTCCGGGCGGGGAAACTTTGACACTGAAGCTTTCTTT
TRBV11-1	.	TRBJ2-7	.	CASSLNRANEQYF	TGTGCCAGCAGCTTAAACAGGGCGAACGAGCAGTACTTC
TRBV5-3	.	TRBJ2-7	TRBD2	CASPGGCEQYF	TGTGCCAGCCCGGGGGGGTGCGAGCAGTACTTC